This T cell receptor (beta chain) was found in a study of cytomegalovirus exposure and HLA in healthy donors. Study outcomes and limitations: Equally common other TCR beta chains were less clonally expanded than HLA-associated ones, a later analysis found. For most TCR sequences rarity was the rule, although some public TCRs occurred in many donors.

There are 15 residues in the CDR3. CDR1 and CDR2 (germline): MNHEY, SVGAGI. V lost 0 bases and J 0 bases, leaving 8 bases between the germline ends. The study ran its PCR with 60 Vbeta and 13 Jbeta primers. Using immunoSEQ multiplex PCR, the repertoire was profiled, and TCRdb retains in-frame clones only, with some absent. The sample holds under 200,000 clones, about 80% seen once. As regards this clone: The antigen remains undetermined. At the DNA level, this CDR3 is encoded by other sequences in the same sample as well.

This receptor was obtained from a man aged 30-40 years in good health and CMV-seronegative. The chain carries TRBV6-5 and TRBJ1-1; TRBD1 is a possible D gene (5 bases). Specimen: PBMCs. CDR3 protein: CASSYSGGMNTEAFF. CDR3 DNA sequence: TGTGCCAGCAGTTACTCGGGGGGAATGAACACTGAAGCTTTCTTT.